This passage covers 8 T cell receptor beta chains from one sample sequenced in a study of T cell repertoires in cytomegalovirus infection. These receptors are not linked to any known antigen. TCRdb independently ran MiXCR on the reads; one entry per CDR3 protein. The table shows about 500,000 distinct CDR3 sequences, with around a third occurring only once. Sequenced material: cultured PBMCs, taken from culture after CMV antigen stimulation. The receptors derive from a human donor in good health (CMV status not recorded). Some clones in this sample may be carry-over from other donors' samples.

V is TRBV19 and J is TRBJ2-5, with a possible D match to TRBD2 (6 bases). Deletions cut 3 bases from V and 5 bases from J, with 10 bases between. The germline gives CDR1 LNHDA, CDR2 SQIVND (reference sequence). The CDR3 totals 13 residues. The DNA for the CDR3 is TGTGCCAGTAGTATTGGAGGGACGGAGACCCAGTACTTC. It yields the protein CASSIGGTETQYF.

This clonotype was seen more than once but under ten times. The V gene is TRBV7-2, the J gene TRBJ1-6, with TRBD1 identical over 7 bases. Germline loops: CDR1 SGHTA, CDR2 FQGNSA. V was clipped by 2 bases and J by 6 bases; unmatched bases: 7. CDR3 size: 16 residues. The DNA for the CDR3 is TGTGCCAGCAGCTTAACCTGGGCAGGGGGTAATTCACCCCTCCACTTT. Translation gives CASSLTWAGGNSPLHF.

The V call is TRBV6-2 or TRBV6-3, the J call TRBJ1-1; D is ambiguous. V was trimmed by 6 bases and J by 3 bases, leaving 17 bases between them. From germline, CDR1 is MNHEY and CDR2 SVGEGT. This CDR3 has 15 residues. The CDR3 region is CASSPIQLVDTEAFF. The CDR3 region has the DNA TGTGCCAGCAGCCCAATTCAGCTTGTGGACACTGAAGCTTTCTTT.

This chain uses TRBV20-1 with TRBJ2-3; 15 bases are shared with TRBD2. Germline V gene sequence: CDR1 DFQATT, CDR2 SNEGSKA (reference sequence). The CDR3 has 16 amino acids. After removal of 8 bases from V and 3 bases from J, the junction contained 9 bases not matched to a gene. The CDR3 reads CSPNPGTSGRTDTQYF. In DNA, the CDR3 is TGCAGTCCCAACCCCGGGACTAGCGGGAGGACAGATACGCAGTATTTT.

The chain combines TRBV14 with TRBJ2-3; tentatively, D is TRBD2 (6 bases). Germline V CDR1 and CDR2: SGHDN, FVKESK. The length of the CDR3 is 15 residues. V lost 2 bases, J lost 4 bases, and 13 bases lay in between. CDR3 nucleotide sequence: TGTGCCAGCAGCCAACGGTTCTCGGGGGCAGATACGCAGTATTTT. Its translation: CASSQRFSGADTQYF.

In its sample, this clonotype was seen a few times. V usage is TRBV12-3 or TRBV12-4 and J usage is TRBJ1-2; unclear D gene. V lost 6 bases, J lost 1 base, and 12 bases lay in between. This CDR3 comprises 14 residues. In DNA form, the CDR3 reads TGTGCCAGCAGCCCAATGGACGGTAACTATGGCTACACCTTC. This codes for CASSPMDGNYGYTF.

The chain joins TRBV11-2 to TRBJ2-7, with 8 bases identical to TRBD2. Germline CDR1 is SGHAT and CDR2 is FQNNGV. The CDR3 runs 16 residues. After removal of 5 bases from V and 3 bases from J, the junction contained 12 bases not matched to a gene. The CDR3 loop is CASSMNSGGIVYEQYF. The DNA for the CDR3 is TGTGCCAGCAGCATGAACAGCGGGGGAATAGTCTACGAGCAGTACTTC. Based on the CDR3 plus reference TRBV11-2 and TRBJ2-7, the full variable domain is EAGVAQSPRYKIIEKRQSVAFWCNPISGHATLYWYQQILGQGPKLLIQFQNNGVVDDSQLPKDRFSAERLKGVDSTLKIQPAKLEDSAVYLCASSMNSGGIVYEQYFGPGTRLTVT.

The rearrangement links TRBV12-3 or TRBV12-4 to TRBJ2-1, with 14 bases matching TRBD2. The CDR3 is 14 amino acids. The V gene end was trimmed by 8 bases and the J gene end by 9 bases; junction bases not matched to a gene: 6. CDR3 nucleotide sequence: TGTGCCAGCGCTCTAGGGACTAGCGGGGGTGAGCAGTTCTTC. It yields the protein CASALGTSGGEQFF.